These 18 T cell receptor beta chains were all obtained from the same sample, sequenced in a study of T cells after yellow fever vaccination. TCRdb ran MiXCR on the 5' RACE reads and lists one entry per CDR3 protein. The table has under 600,000 distinct CDR3 sequences, 20% to 25% seen once; the top ten hold around 17%. The material sequenced was PBMCs, taken about 20 days after the first yellow fever vaccination. The source of these receptors is a man aged 18 to 35 who received the YFV17D yellow fever vaccine.

This chain links TRBV7-6 with TRBJ2-1; D uncertain. V gave up 5 bases and J gave up 6 bases, with 20 bases separating them. CDR1 SGHVS and CDR2 FNYEAQ come from the germline V gene. The CDR3 sequence is 16 residues long. CDR3 coding DNA: TGTGCCAGCAGCCCCTACCGTAGCCTGACCCTCAATGAGCAGTTCTTC. It specifies CASSPYRSLTLNEQFF.

V gene TRBV9 combines with J gene TRBJ2-2; TRBD1 is a possible D gene (8 bases). The germline V and J ends were trimmed by 3 bases and 2 bases, with 17 bases remaining between them. There are 17 residues in the CDR3. Germline V gene lookup returns CDR1 SGDLS and CDR2 YYNGEE. CDR3 residues: CASSARRGTGNTGELFF. CDR3 sequence (DNA): TGTGCCAGCAGCGCCAGGCGGGGGACAGGAAACACCGGGGAGCTGTTTTTT.

This clonotype was found many times. V gene TRBV5-6 combines with J gene TRBJ2-5; D is ambiguous. The CDR3 loop spans 12 amino acids. V was pared by 0 bases and J by 5 bases, with 5 bases between. The germline CDR1 and CDR2 sequences are SGHDT and YYEEEE. In nucleotides, the CDR3 is TGTGCCAGCAGCTTGGAGTCGGAGACCCAGTACTTC. It translates to CASSLESETQYF.

This clonotype has a handful of counts. The chain is built from TRBV4-2 and TRBJ1-1; no clear D. Trimming removed 0 bases at V and 4 bases at J, with 12 bases between. Germline V gene lookup returns CDR1 LGHNA and CDR2 YNFKEQ. The CDR3 sequence is 15 residues long. CDR3 DNA: TGTGCCAGCAGCCAAGATGGCCCTGTCCTCACTGAAGCTTTCTTT. Amino acid sequence: CASSQDGPVLTEAFF.

V usage is TRBV28 and J usage is TRBJ2-7; 7 bases line up with TRBD2. Trimming took 3 bases from V and 7 from J; bases not matched to a gene: 6. CDR3 length equals 13 residues. Germline CDR1 MDHEN, CDR2 SYDVKM. The CDR3 protein is CASSLSTSREQYV. The DNA of the CDR3 is TGTGCCAGCAGTTTGTCGACTAGCCGGGAGCAGTACGTC.

This clonotype was seen only a few times. The V and J genes are TRBV4-1 and TRBJ2-7; the D gene is possibly TRBD2 (5 bases). V was shortened by 3 bases and J by 6 bases, with 12 bases between the two germline ends. Germline-derived CDR1 and CDR2 are MGHRA and YSYEKL. The CDR3 spans 13 residues. The DNA for the CDR3 is TGCGCCAGCAGCCAGGCTGGACTGGCCGAGCAGTACTTC. It translates to CASSQAGLAEQYF.

This sequence joins TRBV6-5 and TRBJ2-1; 7 nucleotides align to TRBD2. CDR1 is MNHEY and CDR2 is SVGAGI in the germline V gene. V lost 3 bases to trimming and J lost 3 bases; unmatched junction nucleotides: 8. CDR3 length: 16 amino acids. CDR3 sequence reads: CASSYTTAGVYNEQFF. The CDR3 DNA follows: TGTGCCAGCAGTTATACTACCGCGGGGGTCTACAATGAGCAGTTCTTC.

The rearrangement joins TRBV5-1 to TRBJ1-6, with TRBD1 matching 9 bases. Looked up from germline, CDR1 is SGHRS and CDR2 is YFSETQ. The CDR3 loop spans 14 amino acids. V lost 0 bases and J lost 9; bases outside the gene matches: 1. CDR3 DNA: TGCGCCAGCAGCTTGGACAGGGGGCTTTCACCCCTCCACTTT. Translating it yields CASSLDRGLSPLHF.

J is TRBJ2-7 and V is TRBV4-3; D is perhaps TRBD1 (5 bases). CDR3 length: 16 residues. V lost 0 bases, J lost 0 bases, and 12 bases lay in between. CDR1 LGHNA and CDR2 YSLEER come from the germline V gene. The CDR3 here is CASSQDFIQDSYEQYF. CDR3 DNA: TGCGCCAGCAGCCAAGATTTTATACAGGACTCCTACGAGCAGTACTTC.

The V gene is TRBV7-3, the J gene TRBJ2-3; no clear D. The CDR3 consists of 14 residues. Trimming removed 2 bases at V and 0 bases at J, with 6 bases between. Germline-derived CDR1 and CDR2 are SGHTA and FQGTGA. The CDR3 here is CASSLLGSTDTQYF. The CDR3 DNA sequence: TGTGCCAGCAGCTTATTGGGGAGCACAGATACGCAGTATTTT.

The chain is built from TRBV6-5 and TRBJ1-5; D might be TRBD1 (6 bases). Trimming shortened V by 4 bases and J by 4 bases, and 14 bases separated the two germline ends. The CDR3 is 15 amino acids. Germline V lookup: CDR1 MNHEY, CDR2 SVGAGI. In DNA form, the CDR3 reads TGTGCCAGCAGTTCGGGATTAACAGGGAATCAGCCCCAGCATTTT. Its protein is CASSSGLTGNQPQHF.

This chain connects TRBV29-1 to TRBJ2-1, with 8 bases that match TRBD1. V lost 4 bases and J lost 7; bases outside the gene matches: 9. This CDR3 has 14 amino acids. Germline V lookup: CDR1 SQVTM, CDR2 ANQGSEA. CDR3 bases: TGCAGCGTTGGGATAACAGGGGGATTAAATGAGCAGTTCTTC. Its protein product is CSVGITGGLNEQFF.

The genes are TRBV27 and TRBJ2-5, with D perhaps being TRBD1 or TRBD2 (5 bases each). Trimming left V 3 bases short and J 9 bases short, with 20 bases between. The CDR3 length is 15 residues. Per the germline V gene, CDR1 is MNHEY and CDR2 is SMNVEV (reference sequence). The CDR3 sequence: CASSFSAGTRGAQYF. In DNA, the CDR3 is TGTGCCAGCAGTTTCTCTGCCGGGACCCGGGGAGCCCAGTACTTC.

The DNA for the CDR3 is TGTGCCAGCAGTTACCGGAATTACGAGCAGTACGTC. It encodes CASSYRNYEQYV. The chain employs TRBV6-2 or TRBV6-3 and TRBJ2-7; D is ambiguous. V gave up 2 bases and J gave up 4 bases, with 6 bases separating them. CDR3 length: 12 residues. Germline V CDR1 and CDR2: MNHEY, SVGEGT.

This clonotype has only a few counts. The rearrangement uses TRBV6-1 and TRBJ1-2; 10 bases match TRBD1. CDR3 length equals 16 residues. Germline lookup yields CDR1 MNHNS and CDR2 SASEGT. J was trimmed by 4 bases and V by 6 bases; bases with no gene match: 11. In nucleotides, the CDR3 is TGTGCCAGCAGGTCCGGGACAGGGGTACGAATCTATGGCTACACCTTC. Its protein is CASRSGTGVRIYGYTF.

This clonotype has at least ten counts. The rearrangement links TRBV20-1 to TRBJ2-3, with D unclear. V was cut by 2 bases and J by 1 base, with 10 bases left in between. In germline, CDR1 is DFQATT, CDR2 SNEGSKA (reference sequence). The CDR3 runs 14 residues. The CDR3 loop is CSARIGWGTDTQYF. The DNA for the CDR3 is TGCAGTGCTAGAATTGGGTGGGGCACAGATACGCAGTATTTT.

There are a few counts of this clonotype. Here the CDR3 reads CSARGDARSYNEQFF. Written as DNA, the CDR3 is TGCAGTGCTAGGGGGGACGCACGATCCTACAATGAGCAGTTCTTC. V usage is TRBV20-1 and J usage is TRBJ2-1; D may be TRBD1 or TRBD2 (5 bases each). Germline assignment: CDR1 DFQATT and CDR2 SNEGSKA (reference sequence). The ends were cut back, 3 bases at V and 1 base at J, with 13 bases in the middle. The CDR3 extends over 15 amino acids.

The rearrangement joins TRBV5-1 to TRBJ2-5; 13 positions agree with TRBD2. Looked up from germline, CDR1 is SGHRS and CDR2 is YFSETQ. The CDR3 has 15 amino acids. Trimming at V came to 3 bases and at J to 7 bases, leaving 6 bases not matched to a gene. CDR3 bases: TGCGCCAGCAGCTCCGGGACTAGCGGGGAAGGGACCCAGTACTTC. Translated, it gives CASSSGTSGEGTQYF.